This T cell receptor (beta chain) derives from a study of T cells in localized non-small cell lung cancer. Only in-frame clones appear in the TCRdb table, and some are missing; sequencing was by immunoSEQ multiplex PCR. The data show about 34,000 clones, around 82% seen once. Notes on the study in general: In adjacent lung appeared a median around 62 of the top 100 tumor clones. Higher blood T cell density tracked longer overall survival. Uninvolved adjacent lung, not tumor, had the highest T cell clonality. It remains possible that heterogeneity exists, since only one tumor region was sequenced.

This CDR3 comprises 12 residues. CDR1 and CDR2 (germline): SEHNR, FQNEAQ (reference sequence). Trimming pared 5 bases from V and 0 bases from J, leaving 5 bases between. Notes on this clone: Its matching antigen is unknown.

The sequencing used peripheral blood, collected before any cancer treatment. The TCR comes from a male donor at least 60 years old with stage II squamous cell lung carcinoma. This chain connects TRBV7-9 to TRBJ2-7; the D is unclear. DNA of the CDR3: TGTGCCAGCAGCCCGGCCTCCTACGAGCAGTACTTC. This sequence encodes CASSPASYEQYF.